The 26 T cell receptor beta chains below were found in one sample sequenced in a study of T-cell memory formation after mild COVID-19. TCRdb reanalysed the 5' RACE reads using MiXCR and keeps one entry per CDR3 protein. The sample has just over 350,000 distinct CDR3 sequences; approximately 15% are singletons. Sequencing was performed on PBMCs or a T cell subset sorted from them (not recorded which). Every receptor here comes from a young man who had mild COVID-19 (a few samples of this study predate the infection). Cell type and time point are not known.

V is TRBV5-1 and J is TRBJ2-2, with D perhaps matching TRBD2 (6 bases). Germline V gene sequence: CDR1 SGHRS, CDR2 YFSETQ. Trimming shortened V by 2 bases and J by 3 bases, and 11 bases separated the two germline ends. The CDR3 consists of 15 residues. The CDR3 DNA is TGCGCCAGCAGCTTTAGGGGAGGCGACACCGGGGAGCTGTTTTTT. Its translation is CASSFRGGDTGELFF. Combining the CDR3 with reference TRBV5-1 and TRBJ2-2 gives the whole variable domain KAGVTQTPRYLIKTRGQQVTLSCSPISGHRSVSWYQQTPGQGLQFLFEYFSETQRNKGNFPGRFSGRQFSNSRSEMNVSTLELGDSALYLCASSFRGGDTGELFFGEGSRLTVL.

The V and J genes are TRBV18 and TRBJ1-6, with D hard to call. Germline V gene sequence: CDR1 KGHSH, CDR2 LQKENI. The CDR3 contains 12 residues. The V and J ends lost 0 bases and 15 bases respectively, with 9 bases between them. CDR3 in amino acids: CASSPPVGDLHF. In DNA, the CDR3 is TGTGCCAGCTCACCACCGGTCGGGGACCTCCACTTT.

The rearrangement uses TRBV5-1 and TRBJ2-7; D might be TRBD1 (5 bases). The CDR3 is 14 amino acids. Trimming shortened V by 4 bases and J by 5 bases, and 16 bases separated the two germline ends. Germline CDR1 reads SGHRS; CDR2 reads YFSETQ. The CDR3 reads CASSPRTLRHEQYF. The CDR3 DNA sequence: TGCGCCAGCAGCCCGCGGACACTCCGACACGAGCAGTACTTC.

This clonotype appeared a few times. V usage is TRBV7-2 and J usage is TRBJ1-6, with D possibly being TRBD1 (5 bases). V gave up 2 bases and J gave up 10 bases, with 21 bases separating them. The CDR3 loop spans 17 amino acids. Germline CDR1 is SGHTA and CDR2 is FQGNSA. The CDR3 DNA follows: TGTGCCAGCAGCTTAATGAGGGACGCGTGGTCCGGGTCACCCCTCCACTTT. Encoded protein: CASSLMRDAWSGSPLHF.

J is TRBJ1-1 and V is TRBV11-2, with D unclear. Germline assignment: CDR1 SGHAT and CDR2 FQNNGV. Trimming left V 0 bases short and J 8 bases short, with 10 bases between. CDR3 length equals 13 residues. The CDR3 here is CASSLDLDLEAFF. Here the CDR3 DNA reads TGTGCCAGCAGCTTAGATCTGGATTTGGAAGCTTTCTTT.

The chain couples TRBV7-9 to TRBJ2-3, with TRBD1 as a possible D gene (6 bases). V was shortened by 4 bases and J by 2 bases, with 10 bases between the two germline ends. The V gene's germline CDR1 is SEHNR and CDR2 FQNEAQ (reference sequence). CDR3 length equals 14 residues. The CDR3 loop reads CASSSSGVTDTQYF. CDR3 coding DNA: TGTGCCAGCAGCTCCTCAGGGGTCACAGATACGCAGTATTTT.

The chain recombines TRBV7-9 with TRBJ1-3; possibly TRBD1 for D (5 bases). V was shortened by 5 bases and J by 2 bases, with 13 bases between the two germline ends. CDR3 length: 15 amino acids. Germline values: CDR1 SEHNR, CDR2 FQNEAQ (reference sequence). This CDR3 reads CASSEVAGPGNTIYF. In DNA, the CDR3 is TGTGCCAGCAGCGAAGTCGCGGGACCTGGAAACACCATATATTTT.

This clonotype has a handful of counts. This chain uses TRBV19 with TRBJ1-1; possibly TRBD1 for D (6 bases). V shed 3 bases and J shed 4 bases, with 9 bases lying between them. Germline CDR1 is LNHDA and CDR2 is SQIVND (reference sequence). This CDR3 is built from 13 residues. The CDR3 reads CASSMGTFTEAFF. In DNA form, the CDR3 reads TGTGCCAGTAGTATGGGGACATTCACTGAAGCTTTCTTT.

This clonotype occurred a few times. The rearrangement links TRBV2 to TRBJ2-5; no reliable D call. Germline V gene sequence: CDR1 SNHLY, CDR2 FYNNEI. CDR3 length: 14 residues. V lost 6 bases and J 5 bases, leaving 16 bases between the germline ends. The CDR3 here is CASSRNSGGETQYF. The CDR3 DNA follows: TGTGCCAGCAGCAGAAATTCAGGTGGGGAGACCCAGTACTTC.

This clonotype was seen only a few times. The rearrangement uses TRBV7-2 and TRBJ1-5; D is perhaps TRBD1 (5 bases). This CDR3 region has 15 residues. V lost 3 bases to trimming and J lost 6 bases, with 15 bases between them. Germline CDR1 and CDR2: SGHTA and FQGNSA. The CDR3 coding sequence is TGTGCCAGCAGCTTTGTCAGGGAGTATCGTCAGCCCCAGCATTTT. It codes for CASSFVREYRQPQHF.

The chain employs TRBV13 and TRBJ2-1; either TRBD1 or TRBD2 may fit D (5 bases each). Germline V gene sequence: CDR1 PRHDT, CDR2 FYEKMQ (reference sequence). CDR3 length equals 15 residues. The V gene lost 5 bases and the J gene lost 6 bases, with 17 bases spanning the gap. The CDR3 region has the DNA TGTGCCAGCAGCCCGGGACCGAAAAAGGGCAATGAGCAGTTCTTC. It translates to CASSPGPKKGNEQFF.

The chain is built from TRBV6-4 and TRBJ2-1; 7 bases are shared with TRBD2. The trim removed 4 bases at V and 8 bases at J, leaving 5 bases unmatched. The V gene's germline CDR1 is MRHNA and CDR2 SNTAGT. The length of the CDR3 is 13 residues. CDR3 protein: CASSVDGGDEQFF. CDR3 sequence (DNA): TGTGCCAGCAGTGTCGATGGGGGGGATGAGCAGTTCTTC.

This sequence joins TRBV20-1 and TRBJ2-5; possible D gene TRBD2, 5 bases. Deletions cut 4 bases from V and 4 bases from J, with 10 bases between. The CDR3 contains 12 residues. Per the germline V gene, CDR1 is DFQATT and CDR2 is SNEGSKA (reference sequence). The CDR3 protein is CSATDGGETQYF. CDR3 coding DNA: TGCAGTGCTACCGACGGAGGAGAGACCCAGTACTTC.

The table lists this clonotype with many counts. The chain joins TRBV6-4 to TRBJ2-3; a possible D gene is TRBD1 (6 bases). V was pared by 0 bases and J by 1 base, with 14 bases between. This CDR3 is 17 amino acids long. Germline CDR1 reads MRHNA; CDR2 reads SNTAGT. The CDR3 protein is CASSDSSTSGGTDTQYF. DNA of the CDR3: TGTGCCAGCAGTGACTCGAGTACGTCAGGGGGCACAGATACGCAGTATTTT.

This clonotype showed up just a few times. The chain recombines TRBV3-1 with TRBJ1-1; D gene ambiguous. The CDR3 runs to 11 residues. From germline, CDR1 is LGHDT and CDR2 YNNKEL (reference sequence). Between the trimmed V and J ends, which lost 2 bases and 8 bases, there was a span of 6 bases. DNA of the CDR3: TGTGCCAGCAGCCAATCGCAAGAAGCTTTCTTT. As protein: CASSQSQEAFF.

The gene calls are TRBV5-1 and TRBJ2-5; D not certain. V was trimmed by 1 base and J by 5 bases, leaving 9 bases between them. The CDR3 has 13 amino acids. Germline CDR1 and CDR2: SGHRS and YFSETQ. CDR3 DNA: TGCGCCAGCAGCTTGTCGCTATCTGAGACCCAGTACTTC. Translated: CASSLSLSETQYF.

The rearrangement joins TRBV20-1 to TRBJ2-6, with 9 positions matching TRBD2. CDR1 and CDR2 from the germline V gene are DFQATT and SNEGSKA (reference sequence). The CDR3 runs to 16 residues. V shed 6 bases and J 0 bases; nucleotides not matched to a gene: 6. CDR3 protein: CSALSSGASGANVLTF. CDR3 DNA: TGCAGTGCCCTCTCTAGCGGGGCCTCTGGGGCCAACGTCCTGACTTTC.

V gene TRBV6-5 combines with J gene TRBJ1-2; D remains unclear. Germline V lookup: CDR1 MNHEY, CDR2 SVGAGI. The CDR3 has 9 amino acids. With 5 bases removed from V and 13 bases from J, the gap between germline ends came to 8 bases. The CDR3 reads CASSPPSTF. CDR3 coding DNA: TGTGCCAGCAGTCCCCCGTCCACCTTC.

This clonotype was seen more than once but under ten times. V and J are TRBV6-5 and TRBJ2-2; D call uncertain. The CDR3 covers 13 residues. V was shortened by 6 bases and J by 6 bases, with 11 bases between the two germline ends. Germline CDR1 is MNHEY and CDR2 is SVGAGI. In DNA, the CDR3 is TGTGCCAGCAGCCCACGGGTCGCCGGGGAGCTGTTTTTT. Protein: CASSPRVAGELFF.

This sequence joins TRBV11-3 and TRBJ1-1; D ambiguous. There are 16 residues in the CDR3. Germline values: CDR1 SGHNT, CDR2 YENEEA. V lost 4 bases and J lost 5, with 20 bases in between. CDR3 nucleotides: TGTGCCAGCAGCTCAGGTCCCGTCGGGGATAATACTGAAGCTTTCTTT. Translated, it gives CASSSGPVGDNTEAFF.

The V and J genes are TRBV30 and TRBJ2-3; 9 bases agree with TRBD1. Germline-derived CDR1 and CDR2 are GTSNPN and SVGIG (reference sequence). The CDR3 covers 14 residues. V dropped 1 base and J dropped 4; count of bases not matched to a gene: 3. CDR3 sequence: CAWSGRQGADTQYF. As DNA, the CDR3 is TGTGCCTGGAGTGGCAGACAGGGGGCAGATACGCAGTATTTT. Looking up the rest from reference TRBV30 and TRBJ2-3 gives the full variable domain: SQTIHQWPATLVQPVGSPLSLECTVEGTSNPNLYWYRQAAGRGLQLLFYSVGIGQISSEVPQNLSASRPQDRQFILSSKKLLLSDSGFYLCAWSGRQGADTQYFGPGTRLTVL.

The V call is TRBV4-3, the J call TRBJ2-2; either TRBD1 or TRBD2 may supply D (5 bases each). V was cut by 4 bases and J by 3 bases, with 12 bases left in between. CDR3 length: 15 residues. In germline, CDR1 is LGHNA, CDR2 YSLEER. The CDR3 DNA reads TGCGCCAGCAGCCCACCGGGACGGCACACCGGGGAGCTGTTTTTT. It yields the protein CASSPPGRHTGELFF.

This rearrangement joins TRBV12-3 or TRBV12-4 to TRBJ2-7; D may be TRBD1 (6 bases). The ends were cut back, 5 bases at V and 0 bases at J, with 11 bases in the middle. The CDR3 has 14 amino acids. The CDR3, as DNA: TGTGCCAGCAGTCCGGGACACAGCTCCTACGAGCAGTACGTC. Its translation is CASSPGHSSYEQYV.

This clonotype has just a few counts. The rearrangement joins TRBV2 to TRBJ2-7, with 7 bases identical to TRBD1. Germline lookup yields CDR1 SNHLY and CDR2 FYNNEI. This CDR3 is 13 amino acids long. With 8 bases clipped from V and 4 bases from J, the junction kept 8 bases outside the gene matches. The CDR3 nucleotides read TGTGCCAGCTTTTCGGACAGGAAATACGAGCAGTACGTC. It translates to CASFSDRKYEQYV.

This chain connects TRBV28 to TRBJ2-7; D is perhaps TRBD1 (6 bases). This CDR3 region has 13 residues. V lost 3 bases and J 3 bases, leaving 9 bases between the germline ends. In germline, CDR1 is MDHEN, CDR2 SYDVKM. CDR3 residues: CASSFGTRYEQYV. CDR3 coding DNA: TGTGCCAGCAGTTTTGGGACACGCTACGAGCAGTACGTC.

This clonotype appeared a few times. The CDR3 sequence is CASSSGGGFLFSTDTQYF. DNA of the CDR3: TGTGCCAGCAGCTCCGGCGGGGGCTTCCTTTTTAGCACAGATACGCAGTATTTT. This sequence joins TRBV7-6 and TRBJ2-3; a possible D gene is TRBD2 (7 bases). Germline V gene lookup returns CDR1 SGHVS and CDR2 FNYEAQ. The CDR3 runs to 18 residues. The V and J ends lost 4 bases and 0 bases respectively, with 20 bases between them.